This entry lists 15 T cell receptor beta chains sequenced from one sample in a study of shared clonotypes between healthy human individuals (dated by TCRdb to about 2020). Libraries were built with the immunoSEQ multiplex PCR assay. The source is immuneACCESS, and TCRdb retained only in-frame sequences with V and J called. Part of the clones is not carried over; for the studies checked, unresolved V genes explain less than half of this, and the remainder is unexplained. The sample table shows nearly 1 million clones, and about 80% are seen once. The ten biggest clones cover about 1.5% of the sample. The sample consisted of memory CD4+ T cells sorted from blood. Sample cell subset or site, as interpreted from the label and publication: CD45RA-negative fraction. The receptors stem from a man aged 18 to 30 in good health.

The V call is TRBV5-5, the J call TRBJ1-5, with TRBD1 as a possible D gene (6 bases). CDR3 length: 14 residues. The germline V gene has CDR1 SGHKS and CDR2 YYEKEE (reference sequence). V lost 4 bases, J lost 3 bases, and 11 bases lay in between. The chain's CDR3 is CASSNTGSNQPQHF. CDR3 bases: TGTGCCAGCAGCAACACAGGGTCCAATCAGCCCCAGCATTTT. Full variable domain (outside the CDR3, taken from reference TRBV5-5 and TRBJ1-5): DAGVTQSPTHLIKTRGQQVTLRCSPISGHKSVSWYQQVLGQGPQFIFQYYEKEERGRGNFPDRFSARQFPNYSSELNVNALLLGDSALYLCASSNTGSNQPQHFGDGTRLSIL.

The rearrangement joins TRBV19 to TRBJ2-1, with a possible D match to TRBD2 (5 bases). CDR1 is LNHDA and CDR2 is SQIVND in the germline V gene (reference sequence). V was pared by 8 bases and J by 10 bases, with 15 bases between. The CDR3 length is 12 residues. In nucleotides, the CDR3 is TGTGCCAGTTCCAGGACTGCGCGCGAGCAGTTCTTC. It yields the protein CASSRTAREQFF.

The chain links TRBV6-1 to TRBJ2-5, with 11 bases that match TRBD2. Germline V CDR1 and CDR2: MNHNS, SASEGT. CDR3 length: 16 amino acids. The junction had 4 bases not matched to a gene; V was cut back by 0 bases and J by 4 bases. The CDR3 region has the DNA TGTGCCAGCAGTGAAGCGTTTAGCGGGAGGGGAGAGACCCAGTACTTC. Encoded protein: CASSEAFSGRGETQYF.

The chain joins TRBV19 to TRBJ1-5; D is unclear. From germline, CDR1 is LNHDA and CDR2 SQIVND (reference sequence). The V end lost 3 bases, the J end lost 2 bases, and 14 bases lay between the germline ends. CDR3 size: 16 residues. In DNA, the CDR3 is TGTGCCAGTAGTATCGGGGTTTCCGCCCGCAATCAGCCCCAGCATTTT. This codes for CASSIGVSARNQPQHF. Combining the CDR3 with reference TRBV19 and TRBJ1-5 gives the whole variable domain DGGITQSPKYLFRKEGQNVTLSCEQNLNHDAMYWYRQDPGQGLRLIYYSQIVNDFQKGDIAEGYSVSREKKESFPLTVTSAQKNPTAFYLCASSIGVSARNQPQHFGDGTRLSIL.

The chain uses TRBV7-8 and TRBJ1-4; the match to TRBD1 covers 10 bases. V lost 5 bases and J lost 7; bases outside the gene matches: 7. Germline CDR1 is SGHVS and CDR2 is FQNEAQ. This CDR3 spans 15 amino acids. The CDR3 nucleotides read TGTGCCAGCAGCCAAGACCGGGACAGGGGTGAAAAACTGTTTTTT. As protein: CASSQDRDRGEKLFF.

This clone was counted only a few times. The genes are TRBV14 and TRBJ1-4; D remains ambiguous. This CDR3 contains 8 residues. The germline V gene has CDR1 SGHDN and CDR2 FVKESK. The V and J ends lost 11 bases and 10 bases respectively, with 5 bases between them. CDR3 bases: TGTGCCCCGCGAAAACTGTTTTTT. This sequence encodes CAPRKLFF.

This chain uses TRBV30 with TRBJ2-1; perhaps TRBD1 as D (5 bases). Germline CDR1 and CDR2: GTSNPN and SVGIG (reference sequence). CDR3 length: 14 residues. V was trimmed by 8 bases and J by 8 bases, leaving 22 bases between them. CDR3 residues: CATTYRLYGDEQFF. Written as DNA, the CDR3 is TGTGCCACGACCTACAGGCTATACGGCGATGAGCAGTTCTTC.

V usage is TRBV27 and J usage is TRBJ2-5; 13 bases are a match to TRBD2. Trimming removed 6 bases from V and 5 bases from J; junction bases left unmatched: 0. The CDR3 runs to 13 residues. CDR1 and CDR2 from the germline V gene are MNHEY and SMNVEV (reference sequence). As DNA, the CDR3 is TGTGCCAGCAGACTAGCGGGAGGGGAGACCCAGTACTTC. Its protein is CASRLAGGETQYF.

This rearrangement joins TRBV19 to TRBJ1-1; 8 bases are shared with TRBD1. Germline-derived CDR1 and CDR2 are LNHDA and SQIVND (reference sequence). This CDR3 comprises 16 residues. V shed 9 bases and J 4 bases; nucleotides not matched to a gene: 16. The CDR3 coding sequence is TGTGCCAGCGTCGACAGGGGACGTCCCCAGGGCACTGAAGCTTTCTTT. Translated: CASVDRGRPQGTEAFF.

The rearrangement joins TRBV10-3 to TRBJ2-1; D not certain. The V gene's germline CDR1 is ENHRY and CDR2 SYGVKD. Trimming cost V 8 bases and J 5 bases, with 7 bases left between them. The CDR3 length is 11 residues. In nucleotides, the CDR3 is TGTGCCATCGACGTCGACAATGAGCAGTTCTTC. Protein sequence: CAIDVDNEQFF.

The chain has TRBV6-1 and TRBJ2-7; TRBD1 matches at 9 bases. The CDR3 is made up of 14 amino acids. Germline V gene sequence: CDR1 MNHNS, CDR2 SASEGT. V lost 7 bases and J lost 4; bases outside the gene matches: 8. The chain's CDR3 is CASNRDRVIYEQYF. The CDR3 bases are TGTGCCAGCAACCGGGACAGGGTGATATACGAGCAGTACTTC.

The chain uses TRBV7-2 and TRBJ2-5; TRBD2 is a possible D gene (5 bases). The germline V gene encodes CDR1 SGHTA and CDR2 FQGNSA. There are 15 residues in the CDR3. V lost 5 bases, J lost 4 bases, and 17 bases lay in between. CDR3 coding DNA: TGTGCCAGCAGCCTGGGTTCAGCTAGCACAGAGACCCAGTACTTC. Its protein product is CASSLGSASTETQYF.

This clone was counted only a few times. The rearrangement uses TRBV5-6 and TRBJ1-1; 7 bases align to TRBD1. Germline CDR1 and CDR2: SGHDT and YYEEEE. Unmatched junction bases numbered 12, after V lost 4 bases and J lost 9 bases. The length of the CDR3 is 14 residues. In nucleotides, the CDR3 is TGTGCCAGCAGCACCGAACGCGGCAGGGGGAAAGCTTTCTTT. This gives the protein CASSTERGRGKAFF.

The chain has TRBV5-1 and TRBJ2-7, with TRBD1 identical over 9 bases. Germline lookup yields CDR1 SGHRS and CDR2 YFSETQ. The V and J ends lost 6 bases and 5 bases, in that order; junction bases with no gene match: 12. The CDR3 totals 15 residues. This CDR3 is CASKDGTGNSNEQYF. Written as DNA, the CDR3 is TGCGCCAGCAAGGACGGGACAGGGAATTCTAACGAGCAGTACTTC.

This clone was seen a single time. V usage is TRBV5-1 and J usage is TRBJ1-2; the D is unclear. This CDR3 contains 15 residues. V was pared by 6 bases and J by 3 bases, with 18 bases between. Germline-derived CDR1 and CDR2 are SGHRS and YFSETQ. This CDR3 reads CASNGGGISDYGYTF. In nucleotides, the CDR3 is TGCGCCAGCAATGGCGGAGGTATTAGTGACTATGGCTACACCTTC.